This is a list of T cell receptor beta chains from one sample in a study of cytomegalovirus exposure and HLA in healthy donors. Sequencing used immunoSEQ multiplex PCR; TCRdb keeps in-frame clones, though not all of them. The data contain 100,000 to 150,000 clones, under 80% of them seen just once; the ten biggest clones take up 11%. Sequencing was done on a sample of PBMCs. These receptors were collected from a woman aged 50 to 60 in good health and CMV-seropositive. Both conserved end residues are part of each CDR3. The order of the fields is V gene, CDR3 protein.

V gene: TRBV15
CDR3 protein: CATSVPTAEDDGYTF

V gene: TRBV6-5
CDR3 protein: CASREGNTEAFF

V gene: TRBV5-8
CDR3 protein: CASSLEGFGRTDTQYF

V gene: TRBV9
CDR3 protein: CASSTHFGQGVNNEQFF

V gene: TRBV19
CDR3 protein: CASRSSPGGEAFF

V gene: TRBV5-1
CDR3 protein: CASSSGQPATYNEQFF

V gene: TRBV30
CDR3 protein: CAWSVLRTGEGYTF

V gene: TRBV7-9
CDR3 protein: CASSWQALAETQYF

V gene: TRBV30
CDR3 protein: CASTAGQGGQPQHF

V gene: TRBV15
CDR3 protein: CATSRDRVSYNSPLHF

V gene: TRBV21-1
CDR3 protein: CASSKRRRRCTEAFF

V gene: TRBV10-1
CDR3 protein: CASSVSGQETQYF

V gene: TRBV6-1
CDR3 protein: CASSVQSSYTF

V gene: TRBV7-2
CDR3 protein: CASSLAEAGVENEQFF

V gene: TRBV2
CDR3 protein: CASSARTSGAETQYF

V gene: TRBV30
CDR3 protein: CAWSVTDNTEAFF

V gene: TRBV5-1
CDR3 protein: CASSLAAGGPETQYF

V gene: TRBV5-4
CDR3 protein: CASSLGLAQKLNTEAFF

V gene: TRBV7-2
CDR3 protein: CASSSPAGSGYTF

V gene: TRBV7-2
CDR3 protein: CASSRITDTQYF

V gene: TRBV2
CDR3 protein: CASSPDSTNTGELFF

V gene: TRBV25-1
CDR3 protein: CASSEYPGSYEQYF

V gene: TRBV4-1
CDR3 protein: CASSQDRTGEKLFF

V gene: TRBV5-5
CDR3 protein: CASSLGGGYTF

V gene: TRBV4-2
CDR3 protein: CASSPLIAGGVSEQYF

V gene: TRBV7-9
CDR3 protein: CASSPARTGFYEQYF

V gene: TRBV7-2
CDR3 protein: CASSPAGLATGEQFF

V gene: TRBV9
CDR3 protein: CASSRNPGQLNSGYTF

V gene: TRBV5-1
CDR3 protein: CASSLEGVSGNTIYF

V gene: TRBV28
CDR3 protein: CASSEAAGAGIMLTQYF

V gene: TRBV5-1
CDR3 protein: CASSLEGGQGRGEQFF

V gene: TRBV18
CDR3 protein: CASSPSTGGAETQYF

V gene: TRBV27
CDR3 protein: CASSDRRGNQPQHF

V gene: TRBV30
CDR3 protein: CAWSVPGGQGHF

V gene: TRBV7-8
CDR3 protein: CASSSGTSGHNEQFF

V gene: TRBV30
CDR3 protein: CAWSAAGGLNYGYTF

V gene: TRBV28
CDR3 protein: CASRSARDTQYF

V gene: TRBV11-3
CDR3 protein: CASSLAGGDEQFF

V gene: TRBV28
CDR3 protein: CASSLTGQGLPGANVLTF

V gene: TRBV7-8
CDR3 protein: CASSSSGGLMLETQYF

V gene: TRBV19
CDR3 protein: CASSISAGGPNTGELFF